The 14 T cell receptor beta chains presented below share a single source sample, sequenced in a study of blood T cells in healthy people across ages. Through a sample-barcoded 5' primer and a J-beta primer mix, a second PCR was run for about 7 to 12 cycles. TCRdb reprocessed the 5' RACE reads with MiXCR, giving one entry per CDR3 protein. Among over 750,000 distinct CDR3 sequences listed, 20% to 30% were seen once. This sample also belongs to another study, concerning T cells of mothers and their children.

Source material: blood. Every receptor here comes from a boy under 18 in good health.

This chain uses TRBV7-8 with TRBJ2-5; D remains ambiguous. This CDR3 spans 16 amino acids. V dropped 1 base and J dropped 5 bases, with 17 bases sitting between them. CDR1 is SGHVS, CDR2 FQNEAQ, per germline. The CDR3 loop is CASSLEYSRKTETQYF. Here the CDR3 DNA reads TGTGCCAGCAGCTTAGAGTATTCTAGAAAGACGGAGACCCAGTACTTC.

This clonotype was detected only a few times. This chain uses TRBV4-1 with TRBJ1-1; 8 nucleotides line up with TRBD1. The germline gives CDR1 MGHRA, CDR2 YSYEKL. CDR3 size: 15 residues. V lost 1 base, J lost 3 bases, and 4 bases stayed unmatched. The CDR3 loop is CASSQADRAYTEAFF. CDR3 in DNA: TGCGCCAGCAGCCAAGCGGACAGGGCCTACACTGAAGCTTTCTTT.

This clonotype appeared a few times. The chain links TRBV12-3 or TRBV12-4 to TRBJ1-1; TRBD1 is a possible D gene (5 bases). The CDR3 length is 13 residues. The V end was cut by 5 bases, the J end by 5 bases, with 12 bases between. The CDR3 DNA is TGTGCCAGCAGTGAGCAAGGGGCGACTGAAGCTTTCTTT. Translated, it gives CASSEQGATEAFF.

V gene TRBV3-1 combines with J gene TRBJ1-4; D remains unclear. The CDR3 has 13 residues. The germline V gene encodes CDR1 LGHDT and CDR2 YNNKEL (reference sequence). V was trimmed by 0 bases and J by 8 bases, leaving 7 bases between them. The CDR3 sequence: CASSQDLDEKLFF. DNA for the CDR3: TGTGCCAGCAGCCAAGATCTTGACGAAAAACTGTTTTTT.

The V and J genes are TRBV15 and TRBJ2-5; the D call may be TRBD1 or TRBD2 (6 bases each). Germline CDR1 is LNHNV and CDR2 is YYDKDF (reference sequence). This CDR3 is built from 15 residues. Trimming took 6 bases from V and 5 from J, leaving 19 bases between them. Written as DNA, the CDR3 is TGTGCCACCAGACGAGAGGGGGGAGAGTTCGAGACCCAGTACTTC. The encoded protein is CATRREGGEFETQYF.

This chain's CDR3 is CASSGDTARFPETQYF. CDR3 nucleotides: TGTGCCAGCAGTGGGGACACAGCCCGATTTCCAGAGACCCAGTACTTC. The rearrangement links TRBV6-6 to TRBJ2-5; D is perhaps TRBD1 (6 bases). V was shortened by 5 bases and J by 4 bases, with 20 bases between the two germline ends. The germline V gene encodes CDR1 MNHNY and CDR2 SVGAGI (reference sequence). The CDR3 totals 16 residues.

This clonotype was recorded a few times. This chain links TRBV6-2 or TRBV6-3 with TRBJ2-1, with TRBD2 matching over 11 bases. Germline trimming cut 1 base from V and 0 bases from J; bases unmatched to any gene: 17. CDR3 length equals 22 residues. The germline CDR1 and CDR2 sequences are MNHEY and SVGEGT. CDR3 coding DNA: TGTGCCAGCAGTTACTATATAGGGCCAACTAGCGGGAGAGTAGTCTCCTACAATGAGCAGTTCTTC. This codes for CASSYYIGPTSGRVVSYNEQFF.

This clonotype was counted a few times. The V gene is TRBV29-1, the J gene TRBJ2-5; D is perhaps TRBD2 (5 bases). CDR3 size: 14 residues. Germline assignment: CDR1 SQVTM and CDR2 ANQGSEA. V was clipped by 1 base and J by 2 bases, with 11 bases between them. The CDR3 loop is CSVEGGDYQETQYF. The CDR3 nucleotides are TGCAGCGTTGAAGGTGGTGACTATCAAGAGACCCAGTACTTC.

The chain employs TRBV9 and TRBJ2-5; TRBD1 matches 11 bases. Germline CDR1 is SGDLS and CDR2 is YYNGEE. The CDR3 covers 17 residues. V lost 3 bases, J lost 5 bases, and 12 bases stayed unmatched. The CDR3: CASSDPTGQGAEETQYF. In DNA, the CDR3 is TGTGCCAGCAGCGATCCCACCGGACAGGGGGCAGAGGAGACCCAGTACTTC.

This clonotype has just a few counts. The rearrangement joins TRBV7-9 to TRBJ1-2; 7 nucleotides match TRBD1. This CDR3 has 14 residues. V trimming: 4 bases; J trimming: 3 bases; junction bases outside the gene matches: 5. Germline V gene lookup returns CDR1 SEHNR and CDR2 FQNEAQ (reference sequence). CDR3 sequence reads: CASSSAGQHYGYTF. CDR3 bases: TGTGCCAGCAGCTCCGCGGGACAGCACTATGGCTACACCTTC.

This clonotype was observed many times. V is TRBV13 and J is TRBJ1-1, with D possibly TRBD1 on 6 matching bases. Germline V gene sequence: CDR1 PRHDT, CDR2 FYEKMQ (reference sequence). V was pared by 5 bases and J by 3 bases, with 10 bases between. The CDR3 consists of 13 residues. The CDR3 DNA reads as TGTGCCAGCAGCGGCGGACAGTACACTGAAGCTTTCTTT. Translation gives CASSGGQYTEAFF.

This clonotype came up a few times. The chain carries TRBV7-8 and TRBJ2-2; D is possibly TRBD1 or TRBD2 (5 bases each). V lost 4 bases, J lost 0 bases, and 15 bases lay in between. Germline values: CDR1 SGHVS, CDR2 FQNEAQ. The CDR3 covers 17 residues. The CDR3 loop reads CASSSWTGTTNTGELFF. DNA for the CDR3: TGTGCCAGCAGCTCCTGGACCGGGACGACGAACACCGGGGAGCTGTTTTTT.

V and J are TRBV7-3 and TRBJ2-1, with D possibly matching TRBD2 (5 bases). CDR1 SGHTA and CDR2 FQGTGA come from the germline V gene. The V gene lost 2 bases and the J gene lost 0 bases, with 11 bases spanning the gap. The CDR3 is 16 residues long. Here the CDR3 DNA reads TGTGCCAGCAGCTTAGGCTTAGGGAGCTCCTACAATGAGCAGTTCTTC. This sequence encodes CASSLGLGSSYNEQFF. Full variable domain (missing parts from reference TRBV7-3 and TRBJ2-1): GAGVSQTPSNKVTEKGKYVELRCDPISGHTALYWYRQSLGQGPEFLIYFQGTGAADDSGLPNDRFFAVRPEGSVSTLKIQRTERGDSAVYLCASSLGLGSSYNEQFFGPGTRLTVL.

This clonotype was detected a few times. CDR3 bases: TGTGCCACCAGTGATTATACAGGGGTCGGCGAGCAGTACTTC. This encodes CATSDYTGVGEQYF. V is TRBV24-1 and J is TRBJ2-7; 7 nucleotides match TRBD1. Germline-derived CDR1 and CDR2 are KGHDR and SFDVKD. V shed 2 bases, J shed 6 bases, and the junction held 6 bases outside the gene matches. The CDR3 has 14 amino acids.